This paragraph covers one TCR beta chain sequence. What it recognizes is unknown. The sample is drawn from a study of cytotoxic CD8 clonotypes in ibrutinib-treated CLL. About the research overall: Response samples were obtained once patients had received a median approximately 11 months of treatment, range 6 to 36. Study results and limitations: Higher circulating CD8+ T-cell counts strongly accompanied higher baseline clonality, above age-matched healthy donors.

Measured with immunoSEQ multiplex PCR; TCRdb has only the in-frame clones, and not every one. The table shows about 22,000 clones, with around 72% occurring only once. This CDR3 has 14 residues. With V trimmed by 3 bases and J by 2 bases, 0 bases remained unmatched. Germline CDR1 and CDR2: SGHRS and YFSETQ. The sample here was PBMCs, taken before ibrutinib treatment. This chain connects TRBV5-1 to TRBJ2-7; TRBD2 aligns across 12 bases. This TCR was recovered from a human donor with chronic lymphocytic leukemia. The CDR3 loop reads CASSSSGRAYEQYF. CDR3 nucleotides: TGCGCCAGCAGCTCTAGCGGGAGGGCCTACGAGCAGTACTTC. Based on the CDR3 plus reference TRBV5-1 and TRBJ2-7, the full variable domain is KAGVTQTPRYLIKTRGQQVTLSCSPISGHRSVSWYQQTPGQGLQFLFEYFSETQRNKGNFPGRFSGRQFSNSRSEMNVSTLELGDSALYLCASSSSGRAYEQYFGPGTRLTVT.